The 21 T cell receptor beta chains given below trace back to one sample, sequenced in a study of blood T cell repertoires in COVID-19. Profiled with immunoSEQ multiplex PCR; TCRdb holds only in-frame clones, not every one. The sample includes 200,000 to 250,000 clones, around 88% of them seen just once. The sequenced material came from peripheral blood. These receptors originate from a young man with active or convalescent COVID-19.

The chain couples TRBV30 to TRBJ1-6, with 7 bases matching TRBD1. This CDR3 is 14 amino acids long. Germline CDR1 reads GTSNPN; CDR2 reads SVGIG (reference sequence). J gave up 8 bases and V 0 bases, and 4 bases lay outside the gene matches. This chain's CDR3 is CAWSVNRGDSPLHF. The CDR3 DNA sequence: TGTGCCTGGAGTGTAAACAGGGGTGATTCACCCCTCCACTTT.

The rearrangement uses TRBV27 and TRBJ2-1, with no clear D. The CDR3 consists of 14 residues. V gave up 5 bases and J gave up 0 bases, with 8 bases separating them. Germline CDR1 reads MNHEY; CDR2 reads SMNVEV (reference sequence). This CDR3 is CASSPLPSYNEQFF. The DNA for the CDR3 is TGTGCCAGCAGTCCCCTACCCTCCTACAATGAGCAGTTCTTC.

The chain combines TRBV5-1 with TRBJ2-3; maybe TRBD1 (6 bases). CDR3 length: 12 residues. Per the germline V gene, CDR1 is SGHRS and CDR2 is YFSETQ. The ends were cut back, 5 bases at V and 7 bases at J, with 11 bases in the middle. The CDR3 protein is CASRPGENTQYF. Written as DNA, the CDR3 is TGCGCCAGCAGACCAGGGGAGAATACGCAGTATTTT.

This clone has just one count. The gene calls are TRBV18 and TRBJ1-4, with 7 bases fitting TRBD1. CDR3 length: 18 residues. The germline CDR1 and CDR2 sequences are KGHSH and LQKENI. Germline trimming cut 4 bases from V and 3 bases from J; bases unmatched to any gene: 14. The CDR3 coding sequence is TGTGCCAGCTCACGAGACAGGGACGGGGGCACGGCTAATGAAAAACTGTTTTTT. It is translated as CASSRDRDGGTANEKLFF.

The J gene is TRBJ2-1, the V gene TRBV2; D is undetermined. Trimming took off 3 bases at V and 0 bases at J, with 18 bases between the two ends. The CDR3 sequence is 18 residues long. Germline CDR1 is SNHLY and CDR2 is FYNNEI. The chain's CDR3 is CASSEGTSSYFSYNEQFF. In DNA, the CDR3 is TGTGCCAGCAGTGAGGGCACAAGCTCTTATTTCTCCTACAATGAGCAGTTCTTC.

The sample holds a few counts of this clone. The V and J genes are TRBV7-3 and TRBJ2-7; D perhaps matches TRBD2 (5 bases). The CDR3 length is 13 residues. V shed 5 bases and J shed 7 bases, with 15 bases lying between them. CDR1 SGHTA and CDR2 FQGTGA come from the germline V gene. CDR3 residues: CASSPNSSGEQYF. In DNA, the CDR3 is TGTGCCAGCAGCCCCAACTCCTCGGGGGAGCAGTACTTC.

The chain joins TRBV18 to TRBJ2-7; perhaps TRBD1 as D (6 bases). Trimming took off 6 bases at V and 2 bases at J, with 14 bases between the two ends. The CDR3 has 14 amino acids. Germline CDR1 is KGHSH and CDR2 is LQKENI. The CDR3 DNA reads TGTGCCAGCTCGGACCTACAGGGACCCTACGAGCAGTACTTC. This gives the protein CASSDLQGPYEQYF.

This clone appeared a single time. The gene calls are TRBV6-5 and TRBJ1-1; maybe TRBD1 (6 bases). V lost 5 bases and J lost 11, with 21 bases in between. The germline V gene has CDR1 MNHEY and CDR2 SVGAGI. The CDR3 runs to 14 residues. CDR3 sequence reads: CASSNRQEAWLAFF. CDR3 nucleotides: TGTGCCAGCAGTAACCGACAGGAGGCTTGGTTGGCTTTCTTT.

This chain links TRBV28 with TRBJ1-5; 8 nucleotides match TRBD1. Germline V gene data show CDR1 as MDHEN and CDR2 as SYDVKM. The CDR3 consists of 17 residues. Germline trimming cut 4 bases from V and 1 base from J; bases unmatched to any gene: 9. The CDR3 bases are TGTGCCAGCAGTTCGCTACCGGACAGGGCGAGCAATCAGCCCCAGCATTTT. It translates to CASSSLPDRASNQPQHF. Full variable domain (remainder filled in from reference TRBV28 and TRBJ1-5): DVKVTQSSRYLVKRTGEKVFLECVQDMDHENMFWYRQDPGLGLRLIYFSYDVKMKEKGDIPEGYSVSREKKERFSLILESASTNQTSMYLCASSSLPDRASNQPQHFGDGTRLSIL.

The chain uses TRBV14 and TRBJ2-2; D possibly corresponds to TRBD2 (6 bases). This CDR3 has 15 amino acids. V gave up 1 base and J gave up 2 bases, with 8 bases separating them. The germline V gene has CDR1 SGHDN and CDR2 FVKESK. CDR3 amino acids: CASSQVLANTGELFF. In DNA, the CDR3 is TGTGCCAGCAGCCAAGTACTAGCTAACACCGGGGAGCTGTTTTTT.

The chain recombines TRBV18 with TRBJ2-1; D perhaps matches TRBD1 (6 bases). Trimming stripped 6 bases from V and 2 bases from J, with 11 bases between. The CDR3 is 14 amino acids. CDR1 and CDR2 from the germline V gene are KGHSH and LQKENI. CDR3 amino acids: CASSPWDTYNEQFF. CDR3 coding DNA: TGTGCCAGCTCTCCCTGGGACACCTACAATGAGCAGTTCTTC. Together with reference TRBV18 and TRBJ2-1, the CDR3 gives the full variable domain: NAGVMQNPRHLVRRRGQEARLRCSPMKGHSHVYWYRQLPEEGLKFMVYLQKENIIDESGMPKERFSAEFPKEGPSILRIQQVVRGDSAAYFCASSPWDTYNEQFFGPGTRLTVL.

This rearrangement joins TRBV2 to TRBJ2-4, with 9 bases identical to TRBD1. The CDR3 contains 15 residues. Unmatched junction bases numbered 7, after V lost 4 bases and J lost 6 bases. Germline V gene lookup returns CDR1 SNHLY and CDR2 FYNNEI. In DNA form, the CDR3 reads TGTGCCAGCAGTGCCGGGACAGGGCTTCGAAACATTCAGTACTTC. Its translation is CASSAGTGLRNIQYF.

The chain uses TRBV2 and TRBJ1-4; D gene unclear. Germline CDR1 reads SNHLY; CDR2 reads FYNNEI. Deletions cut 7 bases from V and 5 bases from J, with 17 bases between. The CDR3 runs to 15 residues. As DNA, the CDR3 is TGTGCCAGCAAAGAATTACAGTCTCGCAATGAAAAACTGTTTTTT. It translates to CASKELQSRNEKLFF.

V and J are TRBV14 and TRBJ2-2; 10 bases match TRBD2. From germline, CDR1 is SGHDN and CDR2 FVKESK. This CDR3 spans 17 amino acids. The J segment lost 0 bases and the V segment lost 0 bases, leaving 1 base of the junction unmatched. The CDR3 spells CASSQELAGTNTGELFF. The CDR3 DNA sequence: TGTGCCAGCAGCCAAGAACTAGCGGGAACGAACACCGGGGAGCTGTTTTTT.

The gene calls are TRBV18 and TRBJ1-6, with D tentatively TRBD1 (6 bases). Germline V gene sequence: CDR1 KGHSH, CDR2 LQKENI. Trimming left V 3 bases short and J 13 bases short, with 19 bases between. This CDR3 contains 15 residues. This chain's CDR3 is CASSPEKGHLLPLHF. The CDR3 nucleotides read TGTGCCAGCTCACCCGAAAAGGGACACTTGTTGCCCCTCCACTTT.

The chain is built from TRBV5-6 and TRBJ2-6, with D unresolved. CDR1 SGHDT and CDR2 YYEEEE come from the germline V gene. The V end lost 2 bases, the J end lost 0 bases, and 9 bases lay between the germline ends. The CDR3 loop spans 16 amino acids. Written as DNA, the CDR3 is TGTGCCAGCAGCTTTACAGCCATCTCTGGGGCCAACGTCCTGACTTTC. This codes for CASSFTAISGANVLTF.

This chain connects TRBV30 to TRBJ2-1; D perhaps matches TRBD2 (6 bases). This CDR3 has 13 amino acids. The germline CDR1 and CDR2 sequences are GTSNPN and SVGIG (reference sequence). Trimming cost V 4 bases and J 5 bases, with 12 bases left between them. CDR3 protein: CAWTGGAHNEQFF. The CDR3 DNA follows: TGTGCCTGGACTGGAGGGGCACACAATGAGCAGTTCTTC.

This rearrangement joins TRBV24-1 to TRBJ1-1; a weak D match, TRBD1 (6 bases). CDR3 length equals 13 residues. Germline loops: CDR1 KGHDR, CDR2 SFDVKD. V was cut by 4 bases and J by 6 bases, with 11 bases left in between. The CDR3 region is CATSDTTGAEAFF. Here the CDR3 DNA reads TGTGCCACCAGTGACACGACAGGAGCTGAAGCTTTCTTT.

A few counts support this clone. V gene TRBV5-1 combines with J gene TRBJ2-1, with TRBD2 matching 11 bases. The CDR3 has 16 residues. With V trimmed by 7 bases and J by 5 bases, 11 bases remained unmatched. Germline V gene data show CDR1 as SGHRS and CDR2 as YFSETQ. The CDR3 DNA follows: TGCGCCAGCTCCTCAACCGGGACTAGCGGAAACAATGAGCAGTTCTTC. As protein: CASSSTGTSGNNEQFF.

The V call is TRBV7-8, the J call TRBJ2-3; no reliable D call. The CDR3 spans 14 residues. Trimming removed 0 bases at V and 6 bases at J, with 10 bases between. Germline CDR1 reads SGHVS; CDR2 reads FQNEAQ. The CDR3 loop is CASSLAESVDTQYF. In DNA form, the CDR3 reads TGTGCCAGCAGCTTAGCGGAGTCGGTGGATACGCAGTATTTT.

V gene TRBV12-5 combines with J gene TRBJ2-1; tentative D call: TRBD1 (6 bases). V was pared by 3 bases and J by 8 bases, with 14 bases between. CDR1 is LGHNT and CDR2 is FRNRAP in the germline V gene. The CDR3 is 14 residues long. The CDR3 spells CASGLGGEADEQFF. CDR3 nucleotides: TGTGCTAGTGGTTTAGGGGGAGAGGCTGATGAGCAGTTCTTC.